This T cell receptor (beta chain) was sequenced in a study of OX40 agonist ivuxolimab in advanced cancers. About the study: Mean age approximately 59 years, range about 23 to 79; 82.7% male. General study results and limits: In general, CD8+ T cells held more expanded clones than CD4+ did, on average. In the expanded peripheral T cells, antigen specificity was never determined.

Using immunoSEQ multiplex PCR, the repertoire was profiled, and TCRdb retains in-frame clones only, with some absent. The profile shows around 30,000 clones, roughly 82% of them singletons. Patients had blood sampled at baseline and again on cycle 4 day 1 and cycle 7 day 1. In regard to this clone: Antigen unknown.

The germline V gene has CDR1 SGHTA and CDR2 FQGTGA. V was clipped by 2 bases and J by 8 bases, with 12 bases between them. The CDR3 totals 13 residues. Source: CD4+ or CD8+ T cells sorted from blood, taken in a trial of the OX40 agonist ivuxolimab. This sequence joins TRBV7-3 and TRBJ1-2; the D gene is possibly TRBD1 (5 bases). The TCR comes from an adult with an advanced solid tumor such as melanoma, head and neck, liver or kidney cancer. In nucleotides, the CDR3 is TGTGCCAGCAGCTTATACACAGGAACGGGCTACACCTTC. This codes for CASSLYTGTGYTF. The complete variable domain, with remaining parts taken from reference TRBV7-3 and TRBJ1-2, reads GAGVSQTPSNKVTEKGKYVELRCDPISGHTALYWYRQSLGQGPEFLIYFQGTGAADDSGLPNDRFFAVRPEGSVSTLKIQRTERGDSAVYLCASSLYTGTGYTFGSGTRLTVV.